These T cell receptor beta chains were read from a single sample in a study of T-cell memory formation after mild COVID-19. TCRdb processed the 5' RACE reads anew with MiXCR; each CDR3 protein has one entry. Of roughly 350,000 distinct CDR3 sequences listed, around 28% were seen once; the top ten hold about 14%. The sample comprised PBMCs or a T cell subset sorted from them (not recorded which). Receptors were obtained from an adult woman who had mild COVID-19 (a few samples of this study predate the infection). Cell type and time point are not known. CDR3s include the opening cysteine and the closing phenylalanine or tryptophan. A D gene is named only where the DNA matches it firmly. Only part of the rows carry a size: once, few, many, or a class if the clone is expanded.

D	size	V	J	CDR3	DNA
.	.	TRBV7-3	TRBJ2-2	CASSLIGGSNTGELFF	TGTGCCAGCAGCTTAATTGGTGGGAGTAACACCGGGGAGCTGTTTTTT
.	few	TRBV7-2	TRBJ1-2	CASSVGRGPGYGYTF	TGTGCCAGCAGCGTAGGTCGTGGACCCGGGTATGGCTACACCTTC
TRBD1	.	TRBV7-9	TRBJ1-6	CASSPGDRVNSPLHF	TGTGCCAGCAGCCCGGGGGACAGGGTGAATTCACCCCTCCACTTT
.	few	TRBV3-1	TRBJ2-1	CASSPDVVGRSYNEQFF	TGTGCCAGCAGCCCCGACGTCGTCGGAAGGTCCTACAATGAGCAGTTCTTC
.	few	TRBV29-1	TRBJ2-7	CSVEDRTYEQYF	TGCAGCGTTGAAGACAGAACCTACGAGCAGTACTTC
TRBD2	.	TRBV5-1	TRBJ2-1	CASSTGAGGRRVNEQFF	TGCGCCAGCAGCACCGGAGCAGGCGGGAGGCGGGTCAATGAGCAGTTCTTC
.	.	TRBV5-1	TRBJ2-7	CASSLEDGEQYF	TGCGCCAGCAGCTTGGAGGATGGCGAGCAGTACTTC
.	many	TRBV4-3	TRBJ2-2	CASSQDLLLDSRKHTGELFF	TGCGCCAGCAGCCAAGATCTCCTGTTGGACTCCAGAAAACACACCGGGGAGCTGTTTTTT
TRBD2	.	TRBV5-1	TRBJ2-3	CASSTGGDTQYF	TGCGCCAGCAGCACGGGAGGGGATACGCAGTATTTT
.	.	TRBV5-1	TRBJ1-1	CASSLVQGVGEAFF	TGCGCCAGCAGCTTGGTTCAGGGAGTAGGTGAAGCTTTCTTT
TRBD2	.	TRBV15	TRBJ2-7	CATSRRLAGESEQYF	TGTGCCACCAGCCGTCGACTAGCGGGAGAGAGCGAGCAGTACTTC
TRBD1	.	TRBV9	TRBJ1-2	CASSTGQLNYGYTF	TGTGCCAGCAGCACGGGACAGCTCAACTATGGCTACACCTTC
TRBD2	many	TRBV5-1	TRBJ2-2	CASKMVAGPGELFF	TGCGCCAGCAAAATGGTAGCGGGACCCGGGGAGCTGTTTTTT
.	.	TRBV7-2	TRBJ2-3	CASSLARITDTQYF	TGTGCCAGCAGCTTAGCGCGGATCACAGATACGCAGTATTTT
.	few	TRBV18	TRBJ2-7	CASSPDHEQYF	TGTGCCAGCTCACCAGATCACGAGCAGTACTTC
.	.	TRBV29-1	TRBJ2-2	CSVEVWSGELFF	TGCAGCGTTGAGGTTTGGTCCGGGGAGCTGTTTTTT
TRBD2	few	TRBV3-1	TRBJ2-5	CASSWLAGWETQYF	TGTGCCAGCAGCTGGCTAGCGGGATGGGAGACCCAGTACTTC
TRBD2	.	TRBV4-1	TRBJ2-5	CASSQDRGASGVTYQETQYF	TGCGCCAGCAGCCAAGATCGAGGGGCTAGCGGGGTAACCTATCAAGAGACCCAGTACTTC
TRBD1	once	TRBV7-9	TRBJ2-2	CASSLTTLTGGDTGELFF	TGTGCCAGCAGCTTAACTACCCTGACAGGGGGTGACACCGGGGAGCTGTTTTTT
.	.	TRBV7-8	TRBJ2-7	CASNTDSASYEQYF	TGTGCCAGCAACACGGACAGTGCCTCCTACGAGCAGTACTTC
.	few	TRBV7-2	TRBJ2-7	CASSLETRGSYEQYF	TGTGCCAGCAGCTTAGAGACTAGGGGATCCTACGAGCAGTACTTC
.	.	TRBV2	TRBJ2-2	CASSESDSPYTGELFF	TGTGCCAGCAGTGAATCTGACAGTCCCTACACCGGGGAGCTGTTTTTT
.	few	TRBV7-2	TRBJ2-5	CASSFNPGPSHF	TGTGCCAGCAGCTTCAATCCCGGGCCATCACACTTC
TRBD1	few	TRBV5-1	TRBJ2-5	CASSLGDRGGQETQYF	TGCGCCAGCAGCTTGGGAGACAGGGGAGGCCAAGAGACCCAGTACTTC
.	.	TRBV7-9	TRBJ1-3	CASSPGLGRTEEDTIYF	TGTGCCAGCAGCCCCGGGTTGGGGCGTACGGAAGAGGACACCATATATTTT
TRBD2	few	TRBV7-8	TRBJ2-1	CASSRAGGPFVEQFF	TGTGCCAGCAGCAGAGCGGGAGGGCCTTTCGTTGAGCAGTTCTTC
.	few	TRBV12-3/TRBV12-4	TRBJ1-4	CASSFRGGDEKLFF	TGTGCCAGCAGTTTTAGGGGCGGCGATGAAAAACTGTTTTTT
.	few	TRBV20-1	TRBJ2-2	CSARGQGNTGELFF	TGCAGTGCTAGGGGGCAGGGGAACACCGGGGAGCTGTTTTTT
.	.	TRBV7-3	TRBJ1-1	CASSSPPQGTNTEAFF	TGTGCCAGCAGCTCCCCCCCCCAGGGGACGAACACTGAAGCTTTCTTT
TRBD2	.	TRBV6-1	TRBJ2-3	CASPPPSGRTDTQYF	TGTGCCAGCCCCCCCCCAAGCGGGAGAACAGATACGCAGTATTTT
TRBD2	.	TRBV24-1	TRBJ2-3	CATSDPGLASTDTQYF	TGTGCCACCAGTGACCCGGGACTAGCGAGCACAGATACGCAGTATTTT
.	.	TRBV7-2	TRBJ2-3	CASSLGRGRRVSTDTQYF	TGTGCCAGCAGCTTAGGACGGGGGAGACGGGTTAGCACAGATACGCAGTATTTT
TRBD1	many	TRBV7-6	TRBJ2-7	CASSSRDSSYEQYF	TGTGCCAGCAGCTCTCGGGACAGTTCCTACGAGCAGTACTTC
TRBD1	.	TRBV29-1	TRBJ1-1	CSVEVGQGVSFF	TGCAGCGTTGAAGTGGGACAGGGGGTATCTTTCTTT
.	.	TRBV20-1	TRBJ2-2	CSARGQGGNTGELFF	TGCAGTGCTAGGGGCCAAGGAGGGAACACCGGGGAGCTGTTTTTT
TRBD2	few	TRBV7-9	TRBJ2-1	CASSLGWTSAPEPFF	TGTGCCAGCAGCTTAGGTTGGACTAGCGCCCCGGAGCCGTTCTTC
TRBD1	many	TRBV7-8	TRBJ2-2	CASSSPYRGEDTGELFF	TGTGCCAGCAGCTCACCTTACAGGGGCGAGGACACCGGGGAGCTGTTTTTT
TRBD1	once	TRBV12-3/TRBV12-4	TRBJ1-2	CASSRGTGLSGYTF	TGTGCCAGCAGCCGAGGGACAGGTCTATCTGGCTACACCTTC
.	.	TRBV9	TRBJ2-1	CASSVVGGEQFF	TGTGCCAGCAGCGTAGTCGGGGGAGAGCAGTTCTTC
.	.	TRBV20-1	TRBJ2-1	CSVWNNEQFF	TGCAGTGTATGGAACAATGAGCAGTTCTTC
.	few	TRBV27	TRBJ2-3	CASSPPLATDTQYF	TGTGCCAGCAGTCCCCCCCTCGCCACAGATACGCAGTATTTT
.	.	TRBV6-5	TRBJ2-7	CASSYSWAAYEQYF	TGTGCCAGCAGTTACTCGTGGGCGGCCTACGAGCAGTACTTC
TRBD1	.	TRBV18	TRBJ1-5	CASSPGQGGDQPQHF	TGTGCCAGCTCACCGGGACAGGGTGGGGATCAGCCCCAGCATTTT
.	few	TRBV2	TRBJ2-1	CASSAGNEQFF	TGTGCCAGCAGTGCGGGAAATGAGCAGTTCTTC
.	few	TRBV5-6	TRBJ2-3	CASSFKKNTQYF	TGTGCCAGCAGCTTTAAGAAGAATACGCAGTATTTT
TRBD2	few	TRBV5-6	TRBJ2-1	CASSSRLARDNEQFF	TGTGCCAGCAGCTCCAGACTAGCCCGGGACAATGAGCAGTTCTTC
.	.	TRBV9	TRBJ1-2	CASSVGVSNYGYTF	TGTGCCAGCAGCGTAGGAGTATCTAACTATGGCTACACCTTC
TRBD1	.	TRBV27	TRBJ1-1	CASSSRDRGLMNTEAFF	TGTGCCAGCAGTTCCCGGGACAGGGGATTAATGAACACTGAAGCTTTCTTT
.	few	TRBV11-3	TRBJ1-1	CASSKSLPLGGFYTEAFF	TGTGCCAGCAGCAAATCCCTCCCCTTGGGGGGTTTTTACACTGAAGCTTTCTTT
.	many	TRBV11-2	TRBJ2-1	CASRPISGYNEQFF	TGTGCCAGCAGGCCTATATCTGGGTACAATGAGCAGTTCTTC
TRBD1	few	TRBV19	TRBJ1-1	CASSQGTGISAEAFF	TGTGCCAGTAGTCAGGGGACAGGGATTTCTGCTGAAGCTTTCTTT
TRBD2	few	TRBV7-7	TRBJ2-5	CASSLRGGREETQYF	TGTGCCAGCAGCTTACGCGGGGGGCGCGAGGAGACCCAGTACTTC
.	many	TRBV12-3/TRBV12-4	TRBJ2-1	CASNLGLYRFF	TGTGCCAGCAACCTGGGACTGTATCGGTTCTTC
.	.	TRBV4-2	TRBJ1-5	CASSQAEGGSNQPQHF	TGTGCCAGCAGCCAAGCGGAAGGGGGTAGCAATCAGCCCCAGCATTTT
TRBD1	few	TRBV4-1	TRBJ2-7	CASSQEQGAYEQYF	TGCGCCAGCAGCCAAGAACAGGGGGCCTACGAGCAGTACTTC